The 3 T cell receptor beta chains reported below all come from one sample, sequenced in a study of blood T cells in healthy people across ages. The second PCR ran about 7 to 12 cycles with a sample-barcoded 5' primer and J-beta primers. One entry per CDR3 protein results from TCRdb running MiXCR on the 5' RACE reads. The sample contains about 780,000 distinct CDR3 sequences, 25% to 30% of which appear only once. This same sample was also taken into another study, of T cells of mothers and their children.

Input material: blood. The receptor set was obtained from a boy younger than 18 in good health.

The chain recombines TRBV7-2 with TRBJ1-2, with D possibly TRBD1 on 6 matching bases. Looked up from germline, CDR1 is SGHTA and CDR2 is FQGNSA. Trimming pared 0 bases from V and 8 bases from J, leaving 10 bases between. The CDR3 is 13 residues long. The CDR3 DNA follows: TGTGCCAGCAGCTTAGCTACCGGGACAGGCTACACCTTC. It codes for CASSLATGTGYTF.

This chain uses TRBV5-1 with TRBJ1-2, with 7 nucleotides matching TRBD1. V lost 5 bases to trimming and J lost 0 bases; unmatched junction nucleotides: 13. Germline lookup yields CDR1 SGHRS and CDR2 YFSETQ. CDR3 length equals 17 residues. The CDR3 nucleotides read TGCGCCAGCAGTCCTGGTATGGGACAGAATCCTAACTATGGCTACACCTTC. The encoded protein is CASSPGMGQNPNYGYTF.

This clonotype showed up just a few times. CDR3 in DNA: TGCAGCCACCGGACCCCATGGGATAATGAAAAACTGTTTTTT. Translated: CSHRTPWDNEKLFF. The chain links TRBV29-1 to TRBJ1-4; D is undetermined. Germline loops: CDR1 SQVTM, CDR2 ANQGSEA. This CDR3 is 14 amino acids long. Trimming left V 8 bases short and J 4 bases short, with 17 bases between.